Shown below are 26 T cell receptor beta chains from a single sample sequenced in a study of blood T cell repertoires in COVID-19. Profiling relied on immunoSEQ multiplex PCR, and the TCRdb table lists in-frame clones only, not all of them. Counted here are fewer than 65,000 clones, 75% to 90% occurring once; the ten biggest clones make up 1.3%. Sequenced: peripheral blood. The receptors stem from a man in his 60s with acute or convalescent COVID-19.

The chain links TRBV11-2 to TRBJ2-4; 10 positions agree with TRBD2. The junction had 6 bases not matched to a gene; V was cut back by 4 bases and J by 6 bases. This CDR3 is built from 15 residues. Germline CDR1 reads SGHAT; CDR2 reads FQNNGV. The CDR3 sequence is CASSSTSGTPNIQYF. The CDR3 DNA sequence: TGTGCCAGCAGCTCAACTAGCGGGACCCCAAACATTCAGTACTTC.

This rearrangement joins TRBV4-1 to TRBJ2-2; possibly TRBD2 for D (6 bases). V lost 4 bases to trimming and J lost 6 bases, with 18 bases between them. There are 16 residues in the CDR3. Germline CDR1 MGHRA, CDR2 YSYEKL. CDR3: CASSPSLASLPGELFF. CDR3 DNA sequence: TGCGCCAGCAGCCCCTCTCTAGCGAGTCTACCCGGGGAGCTGTTTTTT.

The chain carries TRBV7-2 and TRBJ2-7; possible D gene TRBD1, 6 bases. Per germline, CDR1 SGHTA and CDR2 FQGNSA. There are 14 residues in the CDR3. V was clipped by 5 bases and J by 2 bases, with 13 bases between them. CDR3 amino acids: CASSTGTGTYEQYF. CDR3 DNA sequence: TGTGCCAGCAGCACCGGAACAGGGACCTACGAGCAGTACTTC.

The genes are TRBV19 and TRBJ1-5, with TRBD1 matching over 10 bases. Trimming removed 3 bases from V and 6 bases from J; junction bases left unmatched: 5. Germline values: CDR1 LNHDA, CDR2 SQIVND (reference sequence). The CDR3 runs 15 residues. CDR3 loop: CASSMDRGFGQPQHF. Written as DNA, the CDR3 is TGTGCCAGTAGTATGGACAGGGGGTTCGGTCAGCCCCAGCATTTT.

The rearrangement links TRBV24-1 to TRBJ1-3; D gene unclear. Germline assignment: CDR1 KGHDR and CDR2 SFDVKD. V lost 9 bases to trimming and J lost 3 bases, with 8 bases between them. The CDR3 is 12 amino acids. In nucleotides, the CDR3 is TGTGCCACCGGGCCGATTGGAAACACCATATATTTT. Translating it yields CATGPIGNTIYF.

The V call is TRBV18, the J call TRBJ2-7, with TRBD1 as a possible D gene (7 bases). Germline V gene sequence: CDR1 KGHSH, CDR2 LQKENI. The germline V and J ends were trimmed by 3 bases and 0 bases, with 9 bases remaining between them. This CDR3 spans 14 amino acids. The CDR3 region has the DNA TGTGCCAGCTCACCGCGGGACAGCTCCTACGAGCAGTACTTC. Translating gives CASSPRDSSYEQYF.

The CDR3 sequence: CASSLPGTRSADGYTF. CDR3 DNA: TGTGCCAGCAGCTTACCCGGGACAAGGAGTGCAGATGGCTACACCTTC. The chain uses TRBV5-4 and TRBJ1-2; maybe TRBD1 (6 bases). V was cut by 2 bases and J by 6 bases, with 20 bases left in between. Germline CDR1 and CDR2: SGHNT and YYREEE (reference sequence). This CDR3 has 16 residues.

On this clone itself: The junction departs from the called germline gene at one end, perhaps through a read error. The V and J genes are TRBV7-7 and TRBJ1-3; TRBD1 might be the D (6 bases). The CDR3 has 16 amino acids. The germline V gene encodes CDR1 SSHAT and CDR2 FNYEAQ (reference sequence). The CDR3 is CASSLEVQGTGNTIYF. For the CDR3, the DNA is TGTGCTAGCAGCTTAGAGGTCCAGGGGACTGGAAACACCATATATTTT.

The rearrangement uses TRBV27 and TRBJ2-5; 9 bases map to TRBD1. CDR1 and CDR2 from the germline V gene are MNHEY and SMNVEV (reference sequence). The CDR3 consists of 19 residues. The ends lost 5 bases at V and 0 bases at J; junction bases unmatched: 16. CDR3 protein: CASSPLLPGQGFYQETQYF. The CDR3 DNA reads as TGTGCCAGCAGTCCCCTACTACCGGGACAGGGATTTTACCAAGAGACCCAGTACTTC.

This rearrangement joins TRBV4-2 to TRBJ2-3, with no clear D. V gave up 1 base and J gave up 7 bases, with 12 bases separating them. CDR1 LGHNA and CDR2 YNFKEQ come from the germline V gene. The CDR3 is 14 residues long. CDR3 sequence (DNA): TGTGCCAGCAGCCAAGCGGCAAGCGTAAATACGCAGTATTTT. The encoded protein is CASSQAASVNTQYF.

The J gene is TRBJ2-5, the V gene TRBV9; TRBD2 aligns across 12 bases. J was trimmed by 7 bases and V by 0 bases; bases with no gene match: 7. Germline assignment: CDR1 SGDLS and CDR2 YYNGEE. The CDR3 is 16 residues long. The CDR3 here is CASSVALAGGRGTQYF. The CDR3 bases are TGTGCCAGCAGCGTAGCCCTAGCGGGAGGGAGAGGGACCCAGTACTTC.

V is TRBV28 and J is TRBJ2-5, with a weak D call TRBD1 (6 bases). CDR1 is MDHEN, CDR2 SYDVKM, per germline. The CDR3 is 15 residues long. Trimming cost V 3 bases and J 5 bases, with 16 bases left between them. The CDR3 loop reads CASSFGRGVRETQYF. The CDR3, as DNA: TGTGCCAGCAGTTTCGGCAGGGGTGTACGGGAGACCCAGTACTTC.

This rearrangement joins TRBV5-1 to TRBJ1-1; D is perhaps TRBD1 (6 bases). CDR1 is SGHRS, CDR2 YFSETQ, per germline. This CDR3 is 14 amino acids long. V was trimmed by 1 base and J by 2 bases, leaving 9 bases between them. For the CDR3, the DNA is TGCGCCAGCAGCTTGAGTGGGGGCAACACTGAAGCTTTCTTT. Protein sequence: CASSLSGGNTEAFF.

This clone appeared a single time. The chain couples TRBV6-5 to TRBJ1-4, with D maybe TRBD1 (6 bases). CDR1 MNHEY and CDR2 SVGAGI come from the germline V gene. The CDR3 is 13 residues long. V was cut by 8 bases and J by 4 bases, with 11 bases left in between. The CDR3 DNA reads as TGTGCCAGCTGCAGGGGAAATAATGAAAAACTGTTTTTT. Translation: CASCRGNNEKLFF.

This clone was counted a single time. The V call is TRBV28, the J call TRBJ1-3; the D gene is possibly TRBD1 (5 bases). V lost 3 bases, J lost 1 base, and 13 bases lay in between. There are 16 residues in the CDR3. Germline V gene lookup returns CDR1 MDHEN and CDR2 SYDVKM. The chain's CDR3 is CASSFHGGGSGNTIYF. Here the CDR3 DNA reads TGTGCCAGCAGTTTCCATGGCGGGGGATCTGGAAACACCATATATTTT.

This clone was seen once. The chain is built from TRBV12-3 or TRBV12-4 and TRBJ2-7; possible D gene TRBD2, 6 bases. The V end lost 5 bases, the J end lost 4 bases, and 12 bases lay between the germline ends. The CDR3 loop spans 13 amino acids. The CDR3 reads CASSTNGGYEQYF. As DNA, the CDR3 is TGTGCCAGCAGTACGAACGGGGGTTACGAGCAGTACTTC.

The rearrangement joins TRBV18 to TRBJ2-7; D possibly corresponds to TRBD2 (5 bases). The CDR3 runs to 14 residues. CDR1 is KGHSH, CDR2 LQKENI, per germline. V lost 2 bases to trimming and J lost 3 bases, with 11 bases between them. CDR3 bases: TGTGCCAGCTCACCAACGGGGATGGGCTACGAGCAGTACTTC. Amino acids: CASSPTGMGYEQYF.

The chain carries TRBV4-2 and TRBJ1-6; D call uncertain. The CDR3 runs to 20 residues. CDR1 and CDR2 from the germline V gene are LGHNA and YNFKEQ. The germline V and J ends were trimmed by 0 bases and 0 bases, with 18 bases remaining between them. The CDR3 here is CASSQDNVVRRYSYNSPLHF. CDR3 nucleotide sequence: TGTGCCAGCAGCCAAGATAATGTGGTGAGGAGATACTCCTATAATTCACCCCTCCACTTT.

The rearrangement uses TRBV28 and TRBJ2-5; 11 bases agree with TRBD2. CDR1 is MDHEN, CDR2 SYDVKM, per germline. V was clipped by 8 bases and J by 4 bases; unmatched bases: 9. The CDR3 extends over 15 amino acids. CDR3 residues: CASYRVSGRVETQYF. CDR3 DNA sequence: TGTGCCAGCTACCGTGTTAGCGGGAGGGTAGAGACCCAGTACTTC. Variable domain in full (rest from reference TRBV28 and TRBJ2-5): DVKVTQSSRYLVKRTGEKVFLECVQDMDHENMFWYRQDPGLGLRLIYFSYDVKMKEKGDIPEGYSVSREKKERFSLILESASTNQTSMYLCASYRVSGRVETQYFGPGTRLLVL.

The CDR3 nucleotides are TGCGCCAGCCTCTCAGGGACAGGGGACTATGGCTACACCTTC. This sequence encodes CASLSGTGDYGYTF. V and J are TRBV5-1 and TRBJ1-2; 10 bases map to TRBD1. This CDR3 has 14 amino acids. Germline V gives CDR1 SGHRS, CDR2 YFSETQ. V dropped 7 bases and J dropped 3; count of bases not matched to a gene: 6.

Regarding this clone: At one end the junction does not follow the germline gene, possibly because of a read error. CDR3 bases: TGTGCCAGCACCTTACGGCCTAGCGTTTTGGGCGAGCAGTACTTC. Its protein is CASTLRPSVLGEQYF. This rearrangement joins TRBV7-9 to TRBJ2-7; D is possibly TRBD2 (6 bases). There are 15 residues in the CDR3. Germline CDR1 SEHNR, CDR2 FQNEAQ (reference sequence).

The V and J genes are TRBV6-5 and TRBJ2-1, with D possibly matching TRBD2 (5 bases). Germline V lookup: CDR1 MNHEY, CDR2 SVGAGI. This CDR3 has 15 amino acids. The germline V and J ends were trimmed by 1 base and 6 bases, with 13 bases remaining between them. CDR3: CASSYFFAGPNEQFF. The DNA of the CDR3 is TGTGCCAGCAGTTACTTCTTCGCGGGTCCCAATGAGCAGTTCTTC.

The gene calls are TRBV3-1 (or the pseudogene TRBV3-2) and TRBJ1-1; 10 nucleotides match TRBD1. V dropped 3 bases and J dropped 3; count of bases not matched to a gene: 4. This CDR3 comprises 15 residues. Germline V gene sequence: CDR1 LGHDT, CDR2 YNNKEL (reference sequence). The DNA of the CDR3 is TGTGCCAGCAGCCAGGGACAGGGGTTGGACACTGAAGCTTTCTTT. Residues: CASSQGQGLDTEAFF.

This clone occurred a few times. The chain joins TRBV6-5 to TRBJ2-1; 7 bases align to TRBD2. The ends lost 0 bases at V and 0 bases at J; junction bases unmatched: 2. CDR1 MNHEY and CDR2 SVGAGI come from the germline V gene. This CDR3 region has 16 residues. The CDR3 loop reads CASSYSAGDSYNEQFF. The CDR3 DNA sequence: TGTGCCAGCAGTTACTCGGCGGGGGACTCCTACAATGAGCAGTTCTTC.

The chain joins TRBV7-8 to TRBJ2-7; D is uncertain. Germline CDR1 reads SGHVS; CDR2 reads FQNEAQ. The CDR3 extends over 12 amino acids. Trimming shortened V by 1 base and J by 3 bases, and 4 bases separated the two germline ends. The CDR3 nucleotides are TGTGCCAGCAGCTTAGGCGTCTACGAGCAGTACTTC. Protein sequence: CASSLGVYEQYF.

This chain connects TRBV5-1 to TRBJ2-7; D is possibly TRBD2 (6 bases). This CDR3 has 14 residues. The ends were cut back, 9 bases at V and 4 bases at J, with 20 bases in the middle. Germline CDR1 SGHRS, CDR2 YFSETQ. CDR3 loop: CATSKEGRKYEQYF. The CDR3 coding sequence is TGCGCCACCTCCAAGGAGGGGAGAAAGTACGAGCAGTACTTC. The whole variable domain, remainder taken from reference TRBV5-1 and TRBJ2-7, is KAGVTQTPRYLIKTRGQQVTLSCSPISGHRSVSWYQQTPGQGLQFLFEYFSETQRNKGNFPGRFSGRQFSNSRSEMNVSTLELGDSALYLCATSKEGRKYEQYFGPGTRLTVT.